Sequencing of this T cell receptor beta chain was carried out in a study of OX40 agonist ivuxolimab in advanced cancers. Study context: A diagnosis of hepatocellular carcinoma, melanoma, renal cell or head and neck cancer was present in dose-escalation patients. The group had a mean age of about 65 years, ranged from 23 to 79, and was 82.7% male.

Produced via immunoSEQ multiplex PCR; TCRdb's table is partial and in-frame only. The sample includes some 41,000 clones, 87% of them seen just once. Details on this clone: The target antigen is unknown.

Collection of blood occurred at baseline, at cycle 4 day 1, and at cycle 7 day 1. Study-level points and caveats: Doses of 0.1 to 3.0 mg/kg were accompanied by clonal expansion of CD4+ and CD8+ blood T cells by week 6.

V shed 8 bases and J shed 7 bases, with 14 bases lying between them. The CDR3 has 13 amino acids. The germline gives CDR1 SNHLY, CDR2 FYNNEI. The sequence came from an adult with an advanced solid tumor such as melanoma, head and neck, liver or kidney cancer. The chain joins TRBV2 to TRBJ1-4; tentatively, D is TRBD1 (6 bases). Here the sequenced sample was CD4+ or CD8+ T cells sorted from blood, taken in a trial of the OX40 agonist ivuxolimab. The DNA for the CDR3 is TGTGCCAGCCGAGGGGGGGAAGGTGAAAAACTGTTTTTT. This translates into CASRGGEGEKLFF.